The 30 T cell receptor beta chains below all came from one sample that was sequenced in a study of HIV-infected patients and healthy controls. cDNA was made from 500 ng RNA using alpha and beta constant primers. Using multiplexing indices, alpha and beta chain libraries were generated apart by chain-specific third strand synthesis. In TCRdb, the 5' RACE reads were re-called with MiXCR into one record per CDR3 protein. The sample includes 19,000 or so distinct CDR3 sequences, 12% seen only once; the top ten take 8.5% to 14%. All unsorted peripheral T cells were captured because whole blood was used without fractionation. The material sequenced was blood. These receptors originate from an adult in good health.

Ten or more counts support this clonotype. This chain uses TRBV12-3 or TRBV12-4 with TRBJ2-5; a possible D gene is TRBD2 (6 bases). Trimming left V 6 bases short and J 9 bases short, with 11 bases between. There are 11 residues in the CDR3. CDR3 in DNA: TGTGCCAGCAGCATAGGGACTCCCCAGTACTTC. It specifies CASSIGTPQYF.

This clonotype was found many times. This chain uses TRBV21-1 with TRBJ1-5. TRBV21-1 is a recognized pseudogene. The CDR3 is 16 amino acids. The CDR3, as DNA: TGTGCCAGCAGCAAAGTCGGAGGCACTCGCCACGCGCCCCAGCATTTT. Residues: CASSKVGGTRHAPQHF.

This clonotype came up many times. V gene TRBV20-1 combines with J gene TRBJ1-1, with 7 bases identical to TRBD1. The CDR3 runs to 13 residues. V dropped 5 bases and J dropped 1; count of bases not matched to a gene: 4. Germline lookup yields CDR1 DFQATT and CDR2 SNEGSKA (reference sequence). Here the CDR3 reads CSAYRGSNTEAFF. CDR3 nucleotides: TGCAGTGCTTACAGGGGCTCGAACACTGAAGCTTTCTTT.

This clonotype was counted many times. V usage is TRBV28 and J usage is TRBJ2-3, with 16 bases that match TRBD2. Trimming took 4 bases from V and 4 from J; bases not matched to a gene: 2. The CDR3 totals 16 residues. Germline lookup yields CDR1 MDHEN and CDR2 SYDVKM. Written as DNA, the CDR3 is TGTGCCAGCAGTTCCGGGACTAGCGGGGGGGCAGATACGCAGTATTTT. It is translated as CASSSGTSGGADTQYF.

This clonotype was observed many times. The rearrangement links TRBV20-1 to TRBJ2-1; the D gene could be TRBD1 or TRBD2 (6 bases each). The CDR3 spans 14 residues. Germline-derived CDR1 and CDR2 are DFQATT and SNEGSKA (reference sequence). Trimming shortened V by 5 bases and J by 7 bases, and 18 bases separated the two germline ends. The CDR3 DNA is TGCAGTGCTTACCTACCCCGGGGGCGGAATGAGCAGTTCTTC. It encodes CSAYLPRGRNEQFF.

There are many counts of this clonotype. V and J are TRBV6-5 and TRBJ2-5; D ambiguous. CDR3 length: 16 residues. The V end lost 4 bases, the J end lost 0 bases, and 15 bases lay between the germline ends. The germline gives CDR1 MNHEY, CDR2 SVGAGI. This CDR3 is CASSFARPSYQETQYF. The CDR3 nucleotides read TGTGCCAGCAGTTTCGCCCGGCCCTCGTACCAAGAGACCCAGTACTTC.

This clonotype has only a few counts. The chain joins TRBV29-1 to TRBJ2-3, with 9 bases aligning to TRBD1. Germline V gene sequence: CDR1 SQVTM, CDR2 ANQGSEA. This CDR3 is built from 15 residues. V lost 6 bases to trimming and J lost 1 base; unmatched junction nucleotides: 8. CDR3 loop: CSVDPDRGGTDTQYF. The CDR3 DNA sequence: TGCAGCGTCGACCCGGACAGGGGCGGCACAGATACGCAGTATTTT.

This clonotype has at least ten counts. A read error may produce the germline difference seen at one junction end. The gene calls are TRBV5-1 and TRBJ2-5, with 7 bases matching TRBD1. Germline CDR1 and CDR2: SGHRS and YFSETQ. The CDR3 sequence is 14 residues long. CDR3: CASRLGQPEKTQYF. The CDR3 nucleotides read TGCGCCAGCAGGTTGGGACAGCCCGAAAAGACCCAGTACTTC.

With respect to this clonotype: The germline gene is not matched at one end of the junction; a read error may be the cause. This chain links TRBV5-6 with TRBJ1-1; a weak D match, TRBD1 (6 bases). Germline CDR1 and CDR2: SGHDT and YYEEEE. The CDR3 sequence is 13 residues long. This CDR3 is CASSYRVNSEAFF. The CDR3 region has the DNA TGTGCCAGCAGCTACAGGGTGAACTCTGAAGCTTTCTTT.

This clonotype was observed many times. This chain joins TRBV7-2 and TRBJ2-5, with TRBD2 matching over 12 bases. Germline V lookup: CDR1 SGHTA, CDR2 FQGNSA. The CDR3 has 15 amino acids. Trimming at V came to 5 bases and at J to 8 bases, leaving 9 bases not matched to a gene. CDR3 in amino acids: CASSPTSGGYYTQYF. CDR3 DNA: TGTGCCAGCAGCCCTACTAGCGGGGGGTATTATACCCAGTACTTC.

This clonotype was recorded a few times. The CDR3 DNA follows: TGCAGTGCTAGAGATCCGATGGACATGAACACTGAAGCTTTCTTT. This translates into CSARDPMDMNTEAFF. The chain employs TRBV20-1 and TRBJ1-1; maybe TRBD1 (5 bases). Per the germline V gene, CDR1 is DFQATT and CDR2 is SNEGSKA (reference sequence). V lost 0 bases to trimming and J lost 0 bases, with 11 bases between them. The CDR3 has 15 amino acids.

This clonotype showed up just a few times. The chain uses TRBV12-3 or TRBV12-4 and TRBJ2-6; D call uncertain. The V gene lost 3 bases and the J gene lost 0 bases, with 3 bases spanning the gap. The CDR3 totals 14 residues. The CDR3 is CASSFFSGANVLTF. The DNA of the CDR3 is TGTGCCAGCAGTTTTTTCTCTGGGGCCAACGTCCTGACTTTC.

This chain uses TRBV10-3 with TRBJ2-7, with 9 bases fitting TRBD2. CDR3 length equals 15 residues. The germline V gene has CDR1 ENHRY and CDR2 SYGVKD. The V segment lost 3 bases and the J segment 6 bases; nucleotides outside the gene matches: 9. The CDR3 DNA reads as TGTGCCATCAGTGATTGGCGGGGGGGCCTTTCCGAGCAGTACTTC. Residues: CAISDWRGGLSEQYF.

This clonotype was found many times. This chain connects TRBV29-1 to TRBJ1-6; no definite D call. The CDR3 has 14 amino acids. In germline, CDR1 is SQVTM, CDR2 ANQGSEA. Trimming pared 4 bases from V and 8 bases from J, leaving 15 bases between. The CDR3: CSVASGQADSPLHF. CDR3 DNA: TGCAGCGTTGCCTCCGGGCAGGCCGATTCACCCCTCCACTTT.

This clonotype ranks as medium-sized. The chain recombines TRBV2 with TRBJ1-1, with unresolved D. The CDR3 is made up of 11 amino acids. In germline, CDR1 is SNHLY, CDR2 FYNNEI. Trimming stripped 5 bases from V and 7 bases from J, with 8 bases between. The CDR3 DNA sequence: TGTGCCAGCAGTTACGACTTTGAAGCTTTCTTT. It translates to CASSYDFEAFF.

By share of the sample, this clonotype is medium-sized. The rearrangement links TRBV3-1 to TRBJ2-5, with 9 bases aligning to TRBD1. CDR3 length: 17 amino acids. The germline V gene encodes CDR1 LGHDT and CDR2 YNNKEL (reference sequence). V lost 0 bases and J lost 7; bases outside the gene matches: 12. CDR3 in amino acids: CASSQDPQGQGRGTQYF. CDR3 nucleotides: TGTGCCAGCAGCCAAGATCCACAGGGACAGGGCCGGGGGACCCAGTACTTC.

This clonotype turned up a few times. The chain is built from TRBV5-1 and TRBJ2-1; 13 nucleotides agree with TRBD2. CDR1 and CDR2 (germline): SGHRS, YFSETQ. The CDR3 is 16 amino acids. J gave up 6 bases and V 4 bases, and 7 bases lay outside the gene matches. The CDR3 reads CASSPGGLAGINEQFF. CDR3 DNA: TGCGCCAGCAGCCCGGGGGGACTAGCGGGGATCAATGAGCAGTTCTTC.

The rearrangement joins TRBV12-3 or TRBV12-4 to TRBJ2-2; no reliable D call. CDR3 size: 14 residues. Trimming stripped 9 bases from V and 3 bases from J, with 14 bases between. CDR3 amino acids: CASTTGLHTGELFF. As DNA, the CDR3 is TGTGCCAGTACGACCGGGCTCCACACCGGGGAGCTGTTTTTT.

There are many counts of this clonotype. V and J are TRBV7-9 and TRBJ2-5; D is uncertain. Germline V gives CDR1 SEHNR, CDR2 FQNEAQ (reference sequence). V lost 3 bases and J 2 bases, leaving 7 bases between the germline ends. CDR3 length: 13 residues. CDR3 coding DNA: TGTGCCAGCAGCTTGCCACCGCAAGAGACCCAGTACTTC. It translates to CASSLPPQETQYF.

There are many counts of this clonotype. The rearrangement joins TRBV20-1 to TRBJ2-7; TRBD2 matches at 14 bases. The CDR3 runs 15 residues. Germline lookup yields CDR1 DFQATT and CDR2 SNEGSKA (reference sequence). The junction had 10 bases not matched to a gene; V was cut back by 6 bases and J by 6 bases. CDR3 sequence: CSASTSGGARGEQYF. The CDR3 nucleotides read TGCAGTGCCTCGACTAGCGGGGGGGCCCGCGGCGAGCAGTACTTC.

This clonotype counts as medium-sized. V is TRBV4-2 and J is TRBJ1-5; no firm D call. Germline V gives CDR1 LGHNA, CDR2 YNFKEQ. V was clipped by 0 bases and J by 0 bases, with 6 bases between them. This CDR3 is built from 15 residues. The CDR3 coding sequence is TGTGCCAGCAGCCAAGAGCCTTATAGCAATCAGCCCCAGCATTTT. Protein: CASSQEPYSNQPQHF.

This clonotype was counted many times. The V and J genes are TRBV12-3 or TRBV12-4 and TRBJ1-2, with D unclear. The CDR3 is 11 residues long. Trimming removed 4 bases from V and 3 bases from J, with 3 bases in between. CDR3 sequence: CASSSHYGYTF. As DNA, the CDR3 is TGTGCCAGCAGTTCCCACTATGGCTACACCTTC.

This clonotype was recorded at least ten times. This chain uses TRBV25-1 with TRBJ1-4; TRBD1 might be the D (5 bases). CDR3 size: 14 residues. Germline lookup yields CDR1 MGHDK and CDR2 SYGVNS. Between the trimmed V and J ends, which lost 6 bases and 10 bases, there was a span of 18 bases. CDR3 protein: CASRSPGVVGKLFF. The CDR3 DNA is TGTGCCAGCAGATCCCCGGGGGTCGTTGGAAAACTGTTTTTT. Full variable domain (remainder filled in from reference TRBV25-1 and TRBJ1-4): EADIYQTPRYLVIGTGKKITLECSQTMGHDKMYWYQQDPGMELHLIHYSYGVNSTEKGDLSSESTVSRIRTEHFPLTLESARPSHTSQYLCASRSPGVVGKLFFGSGTQLSVL.

This clonotype was found many times. The rearrangement links TRBV6-5 to TRBJ1-5; D possibly corresponds to TRBD1 (5 bases). Trimming cost V 0 bases and J 7 bases, with 13 bases left between them. This CDR3 has 15 amino acids. In germline, CDR1 is MNHEY, CDR2 SVGAGI. The CDR3 bases are TGTGCCAGCAGTTACTCAAGGACATCGGGACAGCCCCAGCATTTT. Translating gives CASSYSRTSGQPQHF.

V gene TRBV2 combines with J gene TRBJ1-2, with 7 bases matching TRBD1. V gave up 9 bases and J gave up 8 bases; unmatched junction bases: 9. CDR1 SNHLY and CDR2 FYNNEI come from the germline V gene. The CDR3 is 12 amino acids. CDR3 residues: CASTGEGGGYTF. CDR3 sequence (DNA): TGTGCCAGTACAGGGGAGGGGGGCGGCTACACCTTC.

This clonotype is termed medium-sized. The chain links TRBV7-2 to TRBJ1-1; maybe TRBD1 (5 bases). Trimming took off 4 bases at V and 8 bases at J, with 17 bases between the two ends. Germline-derived CDR1 and CDR2 are SGHTA and FQGNSA. This CDR3 has 14 amino acids. CDR3 region: CASSSNNRNREAFF. The DNA for the CDR3 is TGTGCCAGCAGCTCCAATAACAGGAACAGAGAAGCTTTCTTT.

At least ten counts were recorded for this clonotype. The chain recombines TRBV7-2 with TRBJ2-3; 7 positions agree with TRBD1. V lost 5 bases to trimming and J lost 3 bases; unmatched junction nucleotides: 8. The CDR3 consists of 15 residues. The V gene's germline CDR1 is SGHTA and CDR2 FQGNSA. The CDR3 region is CASSRIDRETDTQYF. In DNA form, the CDR3 reads TGTGCCAGCAGCCGTATCGACAGGGAAACAGATACGCAGTATTTT.

This chain joins TRBV6-6 and TRBJ1-4; D not resolved. The CDR3 is 13 residues long. The germline V gene has CDR1 MNHNY and CDR2 SVGAGI (reference sequence). The germline V and J ends were trimmed by 4 bases and 8 bases, with 11 bases remaining between them. CDR3 DNA sequence: TGTGCCAGCAGTTGGAGGGAAGAAGAAAAACTGTTTTTT. Encoded protein: CASSWREEEKLFF.

This clonotype was counted at least ten times. The rearrangement links TRBV5-1 to TRBJ2-1, with 9 bases identical to TRBD2. CDR3 length equals 14 residues. Per the germline V gene, CDR1 is SGHRS and CDR2 is YFSETQ. The trim removed 5 bases at V and 5 bases at J, leaving 5 bases unmatched. CDR3 region: CASRYLAGNNEQFF. The CDR3 DNA follows: TGCGCCAGCAGGTACCTAGCGGGGAACAATGAGCAGTTCTTC.

The rearrangement joins TRBV6-2 or TRBV6-3 to TRBJ2-1; TRBD1 matches 9 bases. V trimming: 5 bases; J trimming: 2 bases; junction bases outside the gene matches: 7. Germline values: CDR1 MNHEY, CDR2 SVGEGT. There are 16 residues in the CDR3. CDR3 in amino acids: CASSGRTGGAYNEQFF. CDR3 nucleotide sequence: TGTGCCAGCAGTGGGAGAACAGGGGGCGCCTACAATGAGCAGTTCTTC.